The 18 T cell receptor beta chains listed next were all sequenced from one sample in a study of T-cell memory formation after mild COVID-19. TCRdb analysed the 5' RACE reads with MiXCR anew, one entry per CDR3 protein. The sample lists a few hundred thousand distinct CDR3 sequences, around 19% occurring once. Input material: PBMCs or a T cell subset sorted from them (not recorded which). The receptor set was obtained from a man younger than 35 who had mild COVID-19 (a few samples of this study predate the infection). Cell type and time point are not known.

At least ten counts were recorded for this clonotype. CDR3 loop: CASRSTGDNEQFF. CDR3 in DNA: TGTGCCAGCAGGTCCACGGGGGACAATGAGCAGTTCTTC. V and J are TRBV6-6 and TRBJ2-1, with D maybe TRBD2 (6 bases). Germline V gene data show CDR1 as MNHNY and CDR2 as SVGAGI (reference sequence). V was clipped by 6 bases and J by 5 bases, with 11 bases between them. The CDR3 spans 13 residues.

This rearrangement joins TRBV7-9 to TRBJ1-5, with D unclear. The V end was cut by 4 bases, the J end by 5 bases, with 15 bases between. The length of the CDR3 is 15 residues. CDR1 is SEHNR, CDR2 FQNEAQ, per germline (reference sequence). CDR3 DNA: TGTGCCAGCAGCTCTGAACGCCAGGCCGATCAGCCCCAGCATTTT. Translated, it gives CASSSERQADQPQHF. Drawing the rest from reference TRBV7-9 and TRBJ1-5, the complete variable domain is DTGVSQNPRHKITKRGQNVTFRCDPISEHNRLYWYRQTLGQGPEFLTYFQNEAQLEKSRLLSDRFSAERPKGSFSTLEIQRTEQGDSAMYLCASSSERQADQPQHFGDGTRLSIL.

The rearrangement uses TRBV4-3 and TRBJ1-1; no reliable D call. The CDR3 is made up of 13 amino acids. V lost 0 bases to trimming and J lost 3 bases, with 5 bases between them. The germline V gene has CDR1 LGHNA and CDR2 YSLEER. The CDR3 spells CASSQESDTEAFF. DNA for the CDR3: TGCGCCAGCAGCCAAGAGTCGGACACTGAAGCTTTCTTT.

With respect to this clonotype: The junction shows a germline mismatch at one end, possibly a read error. J is TRBJ2-3 and V is TRBV6-2 or TRBV6-3, with TRBD2 matching over 14 bases. CDR1 and CDR2 from the germline V gene are MNHEY and SVGEGT. The CDR3 is made up of 11 amino acids. In DNA form, the CDR3 reads TGTGCCAGCGGACTAGCGGGGGGACTCGATTTT. Its protein product is CASGLAGGLDF.

The chain has TRBV4-1 and TRBJ1-2; 8 nucleotides line up with TRBD1. With V trimmed by 4 bases and J by 10 bases, 5 bases remained unmatched. The CDR3 sequence is 12 residues long. In germline, CDR1 is MGHRA, CDR2 YSYEKL. The CDR3 is CASSPAQGDYTF. The CDR3, as DNA: TGCGCCAGCAGCCCCGCACAGGGGGACTACACCTTC.

V and J are TRBV6-5 and TRBJ1-2, with TRBD1 as a possible D gene (5 bases). The V and J ends lost 5 bases and 0 bases respectively, with 13 bases between them. CDR1 is MNHEY, CDR2 SVGAGI, per germline. The length of the CDR3 is 15 residues. DNA for the CDR3: TGTGCCAGCAGTCCGTCAGGGTCGGCTAACTATGGCTACACCTTC. Encoded protein: CASSPSGSANYGYTF.

The chain links TRBV24-1 to TRBJ2-3; D is unresolved. The CDR3 spans 14 residues. V shed 4 bases and J shed 2 bases, with 9 bases lying between them. CDR1 is KGHDR and CDR2 is SFDVKD in the germline V gene. The CDR3 sequence is CATSDSGSTDTQYF. Written as DNA, the CDR3 is TGTGCCACCAGTGACTCTGGATCCACAGATACGCAGTATTTT.

This clonotype was seen a few times. J is TRBJ1-1 and V is TRBV7-9; the D is unclear. Germline CDR1 SEHNR, CDR2 FQNEAQ (reference sequence). The CDR3 contains 12 residues. Trimming removed 3 bases from V and 2 bases from J, with 4 bases in between. As DNA, the CDR3 is TGTGCCAGCAGCTTCCTTAACACTGAAGCTTTCTTT. It specifies CASSFLNTEAFF.

This clonotype was seen a handful of times. The rearrangement joins TRBV18 to TRBJ2-1; 9 bases are a match to TRBD2. The V segment lost 8 bases and the J segment 6 bases; nucleotides outside the gene matches: 11. The CDR3 extends over 15 amino acids. CDR1 and CDR2 from the germline V gene are KGHSH and LQKENI. The CDR3 spells CASPVLAGVLNEQFF. Written as DNA, the CDR3 is TGTGCCAGCCCGGTTTTAGCGGGAGTTCTCAATGAGCAGTTCTTC.

The chain couples TRBV6-2 or TRBV6-3 to TRBJ2-5; D unclear. The germline V gene encodes CDR1 MNHEY and CDR2 SVGEGT. This CDR3 is built from 13 residues. Deletions cut 4 bases from V and 0 bases from J, with 6 bases between. This CDR3 reads CASSWKDQETQYF. The CDR3 DNA sequence: TGTGCCAGCAGTTGGAAGGACCAAGAGACCCAGTACTTC.

This clonotype was seen a handful of times. The chain links TRBV5-1 to TRBJ1-3, with D perhaps TRBD1 (5 bases). Per the germline V gene, CDR1 is SGHRS and CDR2 is YFSETQ. The CDR3 runs 12 residues. Trimming cost V 2 bases and J 9 bases, with 9 bases left between them. CDR3 nucleotides: TGCGCCAGCAGCTTAGACAGAAGCACCATATATTTT. Protein product: CASSLDRSTIYF.

The sample holds a few counts of this clonotype. This CDR3 is CASSLGQAVETQYF. CDR3 coding DNA: TGTGCCAGCAGCTTGGGACAGGCAGTAGAGACCCAGTACTTC. The chain uses TRBV7-9 and TRBJ2-5; 8 bases map to TRBD1. This CDR3 is built from 14 residues. Germline CDR1 and CDR2: SEHNR and FQNEAQ (reference sequence). Unmatched junction bases numbered 4, after V lost 3 bases and J lost 4 bases.

The CDR3 nucleotides read TGTGCCAGCAGTGCCCTCGGGACAGCCTCTAACTATGGCTACACCTTC. It codes for CASSALGTASNYGYTF. V and J are TRBV6-1 and TRBJ1-2; TRBD1 matches at 7 bases. The CDR3 has 16 amino acids. Per germline, CDR1 MNHNS and CDR2 SASEGT. Trimming at V came to 4 bases and at J to 0 bases, leaving 8 bases not matched to a gene.

V gene TRBV23-1 combines with J gene TRBJ2-3, with D possibly matching TRBD1 (7 bases). TRBV23-1 is known as an ORF, though its function is uncertain. With 6 bases removed from V and 0 bases from J, the gap between germline ends came to 16 bases. The CDR3 has 16 residues. CDR3 amino acids: CASSRSPGGSTDTQYF. CDR3 DNA: TGCGCCAGCAGCCGAAGTCCAGGGGGGAGCACAGATACGCAGTATTTT.

This sequence joins TRBV20-1 and TRBJ2-6; 8 bases are shared with TRBD2. Trimming took 7 bases from V and 2 from J; bases not matched to a gene: 4. CDR3 length: 14 amino acids. Per germline, CDR1 DFQATT and CDR2 SNEGSKA (reference sequence). CDR3: CSVSGVAGANVLTF. DNA of the CDR3: TGCAGTGTTAGCGGGGTTGCTGGGGCCAACGTCCTGACTTTC.

A few counts support this clonotype. The V gene is TRBV6-1, the J gene TRBJ1-5, with a weak D call TRBD1 (5 bases). CDR3 length: 15 amino acids. Germline V gives CDR1 MNHNS, CDR2 SASEGT. The germline V and J ends were trimmed by 6 bases and 7 bases, with 19 bases remaining between them. The CDR3 bases are TGTGCCAGCAGCAGGGCCTCCCTTGGAGGCCAGCCCCAGCATTTT. Amino acids: CASSRASLGGQPQHF.

The chain couples TRBV30 to TRBJ2-2, with D hard to call. Germline lookup yields CDR1 GTSNPN and CDR2 SVGIG (reference sequence). The germline V and J ends were trimmed by 0 bases and 6 bases, with 8 bases remaining between them. The CDR3 spans 13 residues. This chain's CDR3 is CAWSVMFPGELFF. In nucleotides, the CDR3 is TGTGCCTGGAGTGTAATGTTCCCCGGGGAGCTGTTTTTT.

The chain joins TRBV6-5 to TRBJ2-2, with D perhaps TRBD2 (6 bases). Trimming took 2 bases from V and 6 from J, leaving 7 bases between them. There are 13 residues in the CDR3. CDR1 MNHEY and CDR2 SVGAGI come from the germline V gene. The CDR3 loop reads CASSYGGSGELFF. The CDR3, as DNA: TGTGCCAGCAGTTACGGGGGGTCCGGGGAGCTGTTTTTT.